This T cell receptor beta chain was observed in a study of T-cell memory formation after mild COVID-19. The wider study: Largely donor-specific sequence clusters came from a couple of donors.

Libraries for TCRalpha and TCRbeta carried sample barcodes and unique molecular identifiers via 5'RACE. TCRdb itself ran the 5' RACE reads through MiXCR, one entry per CDR3 protein. The repertoire holds more than 150,000 distinct CDR3 sequences, with approximately 18% as singletons. Trimming left V 3 bases short and J 8 bases short, with 11 bases between. The CDR3 loop spans 13 amino acids. This clonotype was detected only a few times. The antigen is unknown. Study outcomes and limitations: The SARS-CoV-2 specificity of second-wave clones reaching peak at day 37 remained unverified.

The chain joins TRBV12-3 or TRBV12-4 to TRBJ1-5; no definite D call. This clonotype was obtained from a man between 18 and 29 years old who had mild COVID-19 (a few samples of this study predate the infection). Cell type and time point are not known. The sequenced sample was PBMCs or a T cell subset sorted from them (not recorded which). DNA of the CDR3: TGTGCCAGCAGTTTGGGTACGGTAGAGCCCCAGCATTTT. Residues: CASSLGTVEPQHF.